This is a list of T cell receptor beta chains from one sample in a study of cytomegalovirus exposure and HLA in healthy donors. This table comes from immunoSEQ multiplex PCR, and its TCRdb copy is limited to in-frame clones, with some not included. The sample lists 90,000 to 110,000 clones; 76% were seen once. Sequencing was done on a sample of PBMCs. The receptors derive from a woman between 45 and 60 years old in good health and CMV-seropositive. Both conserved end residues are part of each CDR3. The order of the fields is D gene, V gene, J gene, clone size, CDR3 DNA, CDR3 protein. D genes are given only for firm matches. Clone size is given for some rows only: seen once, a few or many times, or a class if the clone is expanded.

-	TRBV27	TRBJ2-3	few	TGTGCCAGCAGGGGAGTCGGGGGAGTCACAGATACGCAGTATTTT	CASRGVGGVTDTQYF
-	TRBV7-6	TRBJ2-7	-	TGTGCCAGCAGCTTAGAGCGGGTGGGCTACGAGCAGTACTTC	CASSLERVGYEQYF
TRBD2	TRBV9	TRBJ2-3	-	TGTGCCAGCAGCGTAGGGGTGGCGGGGGGTAGCACAGATACGCAGTATTTT	CASSVGVAGGSTDTQYF
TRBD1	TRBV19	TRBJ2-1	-	TGTGCTAGTAGTGCCCAGGACAGGACCTCCTACAATGAGCAGTTCTTC	CASSAQDRTSYNEQFF
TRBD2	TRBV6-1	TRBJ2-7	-	TGTGCCAGCCGGACTAGCGGGGGATCCTACGAGCAGTACTTC	CASRTSGGSYEQYF
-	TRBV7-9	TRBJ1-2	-	TGTTCCAGCAGCTCACCGAAAACCAGGGGACCAGGCGGTTATGGCTACACCTTC	CSSSSPKTRGPGGYGYTF
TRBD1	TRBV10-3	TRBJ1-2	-	TGTGCCGCGACAGGGACGTTGAACTATGGCTACACCTTC	CAATGTLNYGYTF
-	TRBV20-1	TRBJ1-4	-	TGCAGTGGAGCAGGGAATGAAAAACTGTTTTTT	CSGAGNEKLFF
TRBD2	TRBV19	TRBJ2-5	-	TGTGCCAGTAGTATGATAGGCTCAGCGGGGGGTCCACCGACCGGACTAGAGACCCAGTACTTC	CASSMIGSAGGPPTGLETQYF
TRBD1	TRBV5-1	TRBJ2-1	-	TGCGCCAGCAGCCCGACAGGGGGAACGAATGAGCAGTTCTTC	CASSPTGGTNEQFF
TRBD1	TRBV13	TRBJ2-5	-	TGTGCCAGCAGCCCCGGACAGGGGGAAGAGACCCAGTACTTC	CASSPGQGEETQYF
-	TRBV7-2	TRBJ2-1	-	TGTGCCAGCAGCTTAGCGCGTAATGAGCAGTTCTTC	CASSLARNEQFF
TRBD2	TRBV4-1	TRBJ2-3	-	TGCGCCAGCAGCCAAGAGGCGGGAGGGACGGCAAGAGATACGCAGTATTTT	CASSQEAGGTARDTQYF
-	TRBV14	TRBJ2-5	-	TGTGCCAGCAGCCAAGATTCGAGAGGAGAGACCCAGTACTTC	CASSQDSRGETQYF
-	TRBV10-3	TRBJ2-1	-	TGTGCCATCAGGCAGATGGAGGCTGAGCAGTTCTTC	CAIRQMEAEQFF
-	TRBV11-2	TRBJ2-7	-	TGTGCCAGCAGCGGAGGGGCCCGAGGGATCTCCTACGAGCAGTACTTC	CASSGGARGISYEQYF
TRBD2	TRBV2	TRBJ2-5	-	TGTGCCAGCAGTGGTGGCGGGGGATCAGAGACCCAGTACTTC	CASSGGGGSETQYF
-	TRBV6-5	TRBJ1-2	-	TGTGCCAGCAGACCGGGAGCAGGGACGGACTATGGCTACACCTTC	CASRPGAGTDYGYTF
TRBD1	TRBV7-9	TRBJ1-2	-	TGTTCCAGCATCCGTGGGACAGGGGGCATAAACTATGGCTACACCTTC	CSSIRGTGGINYGYTF
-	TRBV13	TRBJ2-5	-	TGTGCCAGCAGCTTAAGGGACACGGAGACCCAGTACTTC	CASSLRDTETQYF
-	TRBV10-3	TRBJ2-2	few	TGTGCCATCAGTGAATACCAACAGGCCGGGGAGCTGTTTTTT	CAISEYQQAGELFF
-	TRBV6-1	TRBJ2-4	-	TGTCGGAGGGGACGGACAACCAAAAACATTCAGTACTTC	CRRGRTTKNIQYF
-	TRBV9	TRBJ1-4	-	TGTGCCAGCAGCGTCAGTTACGCTAATGAAAAACTGTTTTTT	CASSVSYANEKLFF
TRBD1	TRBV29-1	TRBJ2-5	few	TGCAGCGTCCTGGCCCCTACAGGGGGCGCGGGGGAGACCCAGTACTTC	CSVLAPTGGAGETQYF
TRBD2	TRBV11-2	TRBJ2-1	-	TGTGCCAGCAGCCCCAGCGGGGGACTCTACAATGAGCAGTTCTTC	CASSPSGGLYNEQFF
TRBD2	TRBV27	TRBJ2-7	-	TGTGCCAGCAGTTTCCGAGCGGGAGGAGTATACGAGCAGTACTTC	CASSFRAGGVYEQYF
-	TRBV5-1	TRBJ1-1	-	TGCGCCACCCGGCGGGGGGCGCAGACTGAAGCTTTCTTT	CATRRGAQTEAFF
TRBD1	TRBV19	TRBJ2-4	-	TGTGCCAGTAGTCTGGAACTCTCCGACAGGGGGAACATTCAGTACTTC	CASSLELSDRGNIQYF
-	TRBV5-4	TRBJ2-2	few	TGTGCCAGCAGTCGTACCAGGGCGCAAGGGGAGCTGTTTTTT	CASSRTRAQGELFF
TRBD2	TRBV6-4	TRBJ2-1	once	TGTGCCAGCAGCCGGACTAGCGGGGGGAGCTCCTACAATGAGCAGTTCTTC	CASSRTSGGSSYNEQFF
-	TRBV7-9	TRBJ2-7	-	TGTTCCAGCAGCTTAGCGAAGGGGATCTACGAGCAGTACTTC	CSSSLAKGIYEQYF
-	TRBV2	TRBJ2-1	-	TGTGCCAGCACCCGAAGCGAGGAGCAGTTCTTC	CASTRSEEQFF
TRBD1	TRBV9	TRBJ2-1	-	TGTGCCAGCAGCGTATGGACAGGGAACAATGAGCAGTTCTTC	CASSVWTGNNEQFF
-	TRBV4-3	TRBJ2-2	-	TGCGCCAGCAGCCAAGATGCGGCCGACCCGGCGGGCACCGGGGAGCTGTTTTTT	CASSQDAADPAGTGELFF
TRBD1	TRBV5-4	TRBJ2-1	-	TGTGCCAGCAGCTCCGGGACAGGGAAAGAGGATGAGCAGTTCTTC	CASSSGTGKEDEQFF
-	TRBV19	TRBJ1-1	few	TGTGCCAGTAGTCCACCGGGGAGGGCTGAAGCTTTCTTT	CASSPPGRAEAFF
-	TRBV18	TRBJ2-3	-	TGTGCCAGCTCACTCCCCGGGACTCGAACCACAAATACGCAGTATTTT	CASSLPGTRTTNTQYF
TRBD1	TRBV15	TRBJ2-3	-	TGTGCCACCAGCAGAGATCAGATAGGGACAGGTAGCACAGATACGCAGTATTTT	CATSRDQIGTGSTDTQYF
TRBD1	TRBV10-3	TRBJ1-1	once	TGTGCCATCACCCCCGGGACAGGAACACTAGAAGCTTTCTTT	CAITPGTGTLEAFF
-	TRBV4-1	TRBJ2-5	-	TGCGCCAGCAGCCAAAGTAGTGGCGGGACCCAGTACTTC	CASSQSSGGTQYF
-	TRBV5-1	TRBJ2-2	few	TGCGCCAGCAGCTTGGAGTCGGTGAGGGACACCGGGGAGCTGTTTTTT	CASSLESVRDTGELFF
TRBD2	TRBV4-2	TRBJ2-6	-	TGTGCCAGCAGCCCCGGGACTACTGGGGCCAACGGCCTGACTTTC	CASSPGTTGANGLTF
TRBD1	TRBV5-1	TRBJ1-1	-	TGCGCCAGCAGAAGGGGGCAAACTGAAGCTTTCTTT	CASRRGQTEAFF
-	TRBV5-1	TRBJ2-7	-	TGCGCCAGCAGCCCCCTCAGTTCAGTATACGAGCAGTACTTC	CASSPLSSVYEQYF
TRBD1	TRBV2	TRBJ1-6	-	TGTGCCAGCAGGCGACAGGGCCTCGACTCACCCCTCCACTTT	CASRRQGLDSPLHF
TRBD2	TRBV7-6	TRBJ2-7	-	TGTGCCAGCAGCTCTTTGGGACTAGCGGCTAGCTCCTACGAGCAGTACTTC	CASSSLGLAASSYEQYF
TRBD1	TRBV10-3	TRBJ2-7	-	TGTGCCATCAGTACAGGGGGCCGCTCCTACGAGCAGTACTTC	CAISTGGRSYEQYF
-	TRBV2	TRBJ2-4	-	TGTGCCAGCGAGGGGGAAAACAGTCAGTACTTC	CASEGENSQYF